This TCR beta chain was documented in a study of blood T cells in healthy people across ages. The J segment lost 6 bases and the V segment lost 5 bases, leaving 4 bases of the junction unmatched. CDR1 and CDR2 (germline): DFQATT, SNEGSKA (reference sequence). The CDR3 is made up of 14 amino acids. The authors ran a second PCR of about 6 to 11 cycles using a sample-barcoded 5' primer and a J-beta primer mix. TCRdb called the 5' RACE reads again in MiXCR, with one record for every CDR3 protein. The sample yields roughly 1.5 million distinct CDR3 sequences, 40% to 45% seen once. The J gene is TRBJ2-3, the V gene TRBV20-1; 14 bases align to TRBD2. The clonotype originates from a woman younger than 30 in good health. Specimen: blood. The CDR3 protein is CSAVRTSGRDTQYF. The CDR3 DNA follows: TGCAGTGCTGTCAGGACTAGCGGGAGGGATACGCAGTATTTT.